This T cell receptor (beta chain) appears in the sequencing data of a study of cytomegalovirus exposure and HLA in healthy donors (dated by TCRdb to about 2017). Turning to the overall study: An earlier analysis of a few hundred of the donors reported 276 Gb of sequence data and 90 million to 120 million unique TCR beta sequences obtained from about 170 million T cells. In a later genetic analysis, genome-wide SNP genotypes for about three fifths of the roughly 670 donors were used, and that subset was treated as a discovery cohort. To study patterns of TCR occurrence, a later analysis re-analyzed previously published TCR beta repertoires from 550 to 800 donors and added high-resolution HLA genotyping. The study used immunosequencing to profile the T cell repertoires of more than 650 subjects and linked those repertoires to cytomegalovirus serostatus. Roughly 300 gigabases of sequencing data and 70 million to 95 million unique TCR sequences made up an early release that covered approximately 650 HLA-typed donors. The study aimed to test whether signatures of past pathogen exposure could be identified by cataloging public T cell receptors. Alongside the repertoire data, information on donor age, sex, ethnicity and CMV serostatus was compiled. To predict cytomegalovirus infection status, the study brought together high-throughput TCR immunosequencing, statistical association of individual TCRs with disease status, and machine learning. In an earlier analysis of 500 to 650 of the donors, high-throughput TCR beta sequencing was used to judge whether each TCR beta V gene segment behaved as functional or pseudogenic. Every discovery cohort repertoire had been produced on one sequencing platform. Rather than drawing on any new phenotypic data, the later analysis identified candidate immune exposures from TCR beta sequences and the way those sequences occurred across donors. Along with the approximately 600-subject first cohort, a separate validation cohort of 120 different subjects was used. Because of strong linkage in the cohort, four to six DR-DQ haplotypes were treated as single units for association and clustering. Across under 500 genotyped donors of the cohort, an average of approximately 200,000 unique TCR beta nucleotide sequences per donor were sequenced, and 15% to 20% of those sequences were non-productive. Class I and class II HLA loci were covered by the typing at four-digit resolution. The number of donors typed differed by locus, with 629-630 for A, B, C, DRB1 and DQB1, over 500 for DQA1, 600 to 610 for DPA1, and 472 for DPB1. Of the 300 to 500 genotyped donors, approximately 81% were placed in the genetic ancestry cluster associated with self-reported Caucasian donors. The investigation overall reported the following: The presence/absence analyses assumed that sequencing depth was roughly uniform across donors, and that assumption may not be true. Compared with the roughly 600-donor mean, donors in an Asian-associated ancestry cluster had fewer N-insertions in productive TCRs, according to a later genetic analysis. For the cohort, immune exposure information was limited to CMV serostatus. Because HLA typing was unavailable for some donors at each locus, only the typed subset was used in association tests. According to a later analysis, parvovirus B19, influenza, CMV and Epstein-Barr virus appeared linked to several top co-occurrence clusters. A later analysis associated 17,000 or so TCR beta sequences with specific HLA alleles at a false discovery rate of 0.05. The study listed 164 TCR beta chains as associated with cytomegalovirus. A further reported finding was that TCR beta sequences accurately predicted the HLA-A and HLA-B alleles for most subjects in the first cohort. The classifier was reported to diagnose cytomegalovirus status with high specificity and sensitivity in both the original cohort and the validation cohort. Across donors, most TCR sequences were observed very rarely, whereas some public TCRs were present in many individuals. In a later analysis, the rate of TCR association differed among HLA loci, with DRB1 alleles having the most associated TCRs and HLA-C alleles having the fewest. A group of highly shared sequence variants was considered likely to be a technical artifact of the sequencing pipeline. A few of the identified cytomegalovirus-associated TCR beta chains were confirmed in vitro to be specific for cytomegalovirus antigens. In a later analysis, HLA-associated TCR beta chains showed more clonal expansion and lower generation probabilities than non-associated chains that were equally common. Most CMV-associated TCR beta chains appeared to be HLA-restricted in a later analysis, and the HLA associations seemed to be driven largely by CMV exposure. V-gene and J-gene trimming of TCR beta chains was associated with a missense DCLRE1C variant in a later genetic analysis, and the association was replicated in an independent cohort. Correlated functional status among segregating V segments might reflect linkage disequilibrium, but an unknown experimental factor could not be ruled out. Only TCR beta chains were sequenced in this cohort, and the absence of alpha or paired-chain data limited detectable features. In an earlier analysis of a few hundred of the donors, most TCR beta V segments were observed in productive rearrangements about 87% or about 30% of the time, broadly matching IMGT annotations. It was suggested by the authors that the approach could potentially be generalized to other disease states and immunological phenotypes. Because counts were too low, some 16 rarely observed V segments, including chromosome 9 orphons, were excluded from the earlier analysis of several hundred of the donors. Strong co-occurrence of HLA alleles, especially DR and DQ, made assigning TCR associations to individual alleles difficult.

The cohort consisted of more than 650 healthy bone marrow donors. Cohort members were all nominally healthy when sampled, although unrecorded immune exposures were likely present. The donor tested CMV seropositive, placing the donor among the 250 to 350 seropositive members of the cohort. Each donor provided a peripheral blood sample, and peripheral blood mononuclear cells were used for TCR beta sequencing. Genomic DNA extraction from the blood cell samples was performed with the Qiagen DNeasy Blood Extraction Kit. Receptors were amplified or captured by the immunoSEQ multiplex PCR assay. A mixture of 60 forward primers for TCR Vbeta segments and 13 reverse primers for TCR Jbeta segments was used in the multiplex PCR. The CDR3 region of rearranged TCR beta genes was amplified from genomic DNA by a multiplex PCR assay. The Illumina HiSeq System was used to sequence the amplified TCR beta libraries as 87-base-pair reads. The published analysis was carried out like this. A later analysis counted approximately 84 million unique TCR beta chains across the 670 or so repertoires, and 10 million to 11 million of these chains were shared by at least two donors. Raw reads were error-corrected and collapsed into unique sequences with a nearest-neighbor algorithm that merged closely related sequences to remove PCR and sequencing errors. Alignment of CDR3 sequences to IMGT reference sequences was used to assign V, D and J gene segments. For a sequence to be retained, a match of at least six nucleotides to both a V gene segment and a J gene segment was required. Rearrangements were called productive when the CDR3 lacked stop codons and stayed in frame with V and J; all others were non-productive. CDR3 was defined by IMGT convention, running from the second conserved V-encoded cysteine to the conserved J-encoded phenylalanine. The earlier analysis of 500 to 650 of the donors excluded any sequence lacking an unambiguous match to a single V gene segment. An earlier analysis of a few hundred of the donors called V segments functional above 56.7% productive rearrangements and segregating when the between-donor standard deviation exceeded 5%. A statistical classification framework was developed to diagnose cytomegalovirus status using the catalog of TCR beta chain sequences. A later analysis assigned V and J genes by comparing TCR nucleotide sequences with IMGT/GENE-DB human TR gene sequences. The TCRdist pipeline was used in a later analysis to assign CDR3 sequences and most-parsimonious VDJ recombination scenarios. In a later analysis, each TCR beta chain was defined by its CDR3 amino acid sequence together with its V-gene family, and reads lacking a unique V-gene family were excluded. In a later analysis, 550 to 650 highly shared, low-generation-probability nucleotide sequences were removed to address suspected cross-contamination and a sequencing artifact. In a later analysis, a clonal expansion index was calculated for each public chain from normalized within-repertoire ranks of inferred template counts. Generation probabilities in a later analysis came from a VDJ recombination model fitted to out-of-frame rearrangements, and those results were checked against IGoR. A later analysis scored TCR-TCR, TCR-HLA and TCR-CMV co-occurrence with hypergeometric tests, applying a repertoire-size bias correction to TCR pairs. To estimate false discovery rates, a later analysis permuted the HLA or CMV assignments 20 times. In a later analysis, co-occurring TCRs were grouped with DBSCAN, and TCRdist sequence similarity was added when clustering was performed within HLA-allele-positive subsets. Repertoires with fewer than 30,000 or more than 120,000 public chains, plus five repertoires with anomalous nucleotide sharing, were excluded from co-occurrence clustering. Sourced from immuneACCESS, this table was stored by TCRdb with only in-frame sequences that have V and J called. A share of the clones is absent; for the studies checked, an unresolved V gene accounts for under half, and the remainder has no known explanation. V and J calls and clone size follow that table, whereas D and trimming were derived from the DNA. The sample data list around 150,000 clones, and roughly 71% of these were observed just once. 2.5% to 3.5% of the sample lies in the top ten.

On this clone: It has no known antigen specificity. No base quality values were provided; no much bigger clone lies one nucleotide off.

This receptor was identified in a woman between 50 and 59 years old in good health and CMV-seropositive. Sequencing was carried out using PBMCs.

The sequenced DNA is TGTGCCAGCAGTTACACTAGCGGGGGAGGCGAGCAGTACTTC. It translates as CASSYTSGGGEQYF. The sequence links TRBV6-5 to TRBJ2-7, with TRBD2 matching 11 junction bases. As encoded in the germline V gene, CDR1 is MNHEY while CDR2 is SVGAGI. Taken from cysteine to phenylalanine, the CDR3 has 14 residues. Only the CDR3 DNA stays, 42 bases, in frame from base 1. Trimmed from V: 2 bases; trimmed from J: 6 bases; junction bases lacking a gene match: 3.